The 11 T cell receptor beta chains below all came from one sample that was sequenced in a study of cytomegalovirus exposure and HLA in healthy donors. This PCR relied on a set of 60 Vbeta primers and 13 Jbeta primers. The protocol was immunoSEQ multiplex PCR, while the TCRdb copy is restricted to in-frame clones and leaves out a portion. The table shows 100,000 to 150,000 clones, with 75% occurring only once. The specimen sequenced was PBMCs. The origin of the receptors is a woman aged 40 to 50 in good health and CMV-seropositive.

The V gene is TRBV4-2, the J gene TRBJ1-5; 9 nucleotides line up with TRBD1. The CDR3 is 18 amino acids. Per the germline V gene, CDR1 is LGHNA and CDR2 is YNFKEQ. V gave up 0 bases and J gave up 1 base; unmatched junction bases: 7. The CDR3 DNA follows: TGTGCCAGCAGCCAAGAAGGGGGACAGGGACCAAGCAATCAGCCCCAGCATTTT. Its translation is CASSQEGGQGPSNQPQHF.

The chain combines TRBV29-1 with TRBJ1-2, with D possibly being TRBD1 (6 bases). Germline V CDR1 and CDR2: SQVTM, ANQGSEA. The CDR3 runs to 12 residues. The V end lost 4 bases, the J end lost 6 bases, and 12 bases lay between the germline ends. CDR3 protein: CSVVGNRDGYTF. The DNA of the CDR3 is TGCAGCGTTGTGGGTAACAGGGATGGCTACACCTTC.

The chain has TRBV14 and TRBJ1-2; weak D call: TRBD1 (6 bases). Trimming stripped 0 bases from V and 3 bases from J, with 20 bases between. The CDR3 has 18 residues. Germline V lookup: CDR1 SGHDN, CDR2 FVKESK. The DNA of the CDR3 is TGTGCCAGCAGCCAAGATCTCAGGGGAACGGTGATGGACTATGGCTACACCTTC. As protein: CASSQDLRGTVMDYGYTF. The whole variable domain, remainder taken from reference TRBV14 and TRBJ1-2, is EAGVTQFPSHSVIEKGQTVTLRCDPISGHDNLYWYRRVMGKEIKFLLHFVKESKQDESGMPNNRFLAERTGGTYSTLKVQPAELEDSGVYFCASSQDLRGTVMDYGYTFGSGTRLTVV.

The rearrangement links TRBV5-1 to TRBJ2-5, with D maybe TRBD2 (6 bases). V was shortened by 4 bases and J by 1 base, with 14 bases between the two germline ends. This CDR3 comprises 15 residues. CDR1 and CDR2 (germline): SGHRS, YFSETQ. CDR3 sequence reads: CASSRTGVSQETQYF. The CDR3 DNA follows: TGCGCCAGCAGCCGAACGGGAGTTTCCCAAGAGACCCAGTACTTC. The full variable domain, with the rest looked up from reference TRBV5-1 and TRBJ2-5, is KAGVTQTPRYLIKTRGQQVTLSCSPISGHRSVSWYQQTPGQGLQFLFEYFSETQRNKGNFPGRFSGRQFSNSRSEMNVSTLELGDSALYLCASSRTGVSQETQYFGPGTRLLVL.

This clone was detected once. The gene calls are TRBV2 and TRBJ2-7; the D gene is possibly TRBD2 (5 bases). Trimming stripped 2 bases from V and 3 bases from J, with 20 bases between. This CDR3 comprises 17 residues. Looked up from germline, CDR1 is SNHLY and CDR2 is FYNNEI. The CDR3 loop is CASSEWGLGGANYEQYF. DNA of the CDR3: TGTGCCAGCAGTGAATGGGGATTAGGAGGAGCCAACTACGAGCAGTACTTC. The full variable domain, rest sourced from reference TRBV2 and TRBJ2-7, is EPEVTQTPSHQVTQMGQEVILRCVPISNHLYFYWYRQILGQKVEFLVSFYNNEISEKSEIFDDQFSVERPDGSNFTLKIRSTKLEDSAMYFCASSEWGLGGANYEQYFGPGTRLTVT.

The chain recombines TRBV28 with TRBJ1-3; 8 nucleotides line up with TRBD1. CDR1 is MDHEN, CDR2 SYDVKM, per germline. The CDR3 spans 16 residues. Trimming took 5 bases from V and 7 from J; bases not matched to a gene: 13. In DNA form, the CDR3 reads TGTGCCAGCAGTGCAACCCCAGGGGGCGTTAGTAACACCATATATTTT. Translated, it gives CASSATPGGVSNTIYF. Combining the CDR3 with reference TRBV28 and TRBJ1-3 gives the whole variable domain DVKVTQSSRYLVKRTGEKVFLECVQDMDHENMFWYRQDPGLGLRLIYFSYDVKMKEKGDIPEGYSVSREKKERFSLILESASTNQTSMYLCASSATPGGVSNTIYFGEGSWLTVV.

This chain uses TRBV30 with TRBJ2-7; maybe TRBD2 (6 bases). This CDR3 spans 14 amino acids. CDR1 is GTSNPN and CDR2 is SVGIG in the germline V gene (reference sequence). Trimming took 4 bases from V and 3 from J, leaving 16 bases between them. The CDR3 DNA reads as TGTGCCTGGAAACCGGGACTCGCGGTCTACGAGCAGTACTTC. Translating gives CAWKPGLAVYEQYF.

The sample holds one count of this clone. Mismatch with germline at one junction end may stem from a read error. CDR3 amino acids: CSVQDPNQPQHF. The CDR3 nucleotides are TGCAGCGTTCAAGATCCAAATCAGCCCCAGCATTTT. J is TRBJ1-5 and V is TRBV29-1; D is unclear. The CDR3 loop spans 12 amino acids. CDR1 is SQVTM, CDR2 ANQGSEA, per germline.

There are a few counts of this clone. The rearrangement uses TRBV5-1 and TRBJ2-7; D perhaps matches TRBD1 (7 bases). Trimming shortened V by 0 bases and J by 4 bases, and 11 bases separated the two germline ends. The germline gives CDR1 SGHRS, CDR2 YFSETQ. The CDR3 has 14 amino acids. CDR3 bases: TGCGCCAGCAGCTTGGTTCCAGGGGGGTACGAGCAGTACTTC. Translating it yields CASSLVPGGYEQYF.

V gene TRBV30 combines with J gene TRBJ1-2; D possibly corresponds to TRBD1 (6 bases). Trimming removed 1 base at V and 0 bases at J, with 9 bases between. CDR1 is GTSNPN and CDR2 is SVGIG in the germline V gene (reference sequence). The CDR3 is 14 amino acids. The CDR3 nucleotides are TGTGCCTGGAGTGAACAGGGTTCTAACTATGGCTACACCTTC. Protein: CAWSEQGSNYGYTF.

CDR3 amino acids: CASSLGTGVSGYTF. In nucleotides, the CDR3 is TGTGCCAGCAGCTTAGGGACAGGGGTGTCTGGCTACACCTTC. The chain recombines TRBV7-9 with TRBJ1-2; 9 bases are shared with TRBD1. CDR1 is SEHNR, CDR2 FQNEAQ, per germline (reference sequence). V lost 1 base, J lost 7 bases, and 4 bases stayed unmatched. The CDR3 extends over 14 amino acids.